These 13 T cell receptor beta chains were all obtained from the same sample, sequenced in a study of cytomegalovirus exposure and HLA in healthy donors. The PCR made use of 60 Vbeta and 13 Jbeta primers. TCRdb keeps only in-frame clones here, not all; method: immunoSEQ multiplex PCR. The sample holds under 200,000 clones, around 88% seen once. Material: PBMCs. The receptors here all came from a woman in her thirties in good health and CMV-seronegative.

The J gene is TRBJ2-7, the V gene TRBV7-9; TRBD2 agrees at 8 bases. Losses at the gene ends were 3 bases for V and 3 bases for J; bases not matched to a gene: 13. The germline V gene encodes CDR1 SEHNR and CDR2 FQNEAQ (reference sequence). The CDR3 length is 17 residues. The CDR3 nucleotides read TGTGCCAGCAGCTTGGTACTAGGGACGGGAGGGCACTACGAGCAGTACTTC. Translating it yields CASSLVLGTGGHYEQYF.

This clone came up once. This chain connects TRBV20-1 to TRBJ1-2; D remains unclear. The germline gives CDR1 DFQATT, CDR2 SNEGSKA (reference sequence). CDR3 length: 11 amino acids. V lost 0 bases, J lost 5 bases, and 4 bases lay in between. The CDR3 DNA is TGCAGTGCTAGAGATGCGTATGGCTACACCTTC. Amino acid sequence: CSARDAYGYTF.

A word on this clone: Within the sample, other DNA sequences also encode this same CDR3. The chain employs TRBV11-2 and TRBJ2-7; D gene uncertain. This CDR3 spans 11 amino acids. In germline, CDR1 is SGHAT, CDR2 FQNNGV. V lost 6 bases and J lost 4, with 7 bases in between. CDR3 region: CASSSLYEQYF. The CDR3 DNA sequence: TGTGCCAGCAGTTCCCTATACGAGCAGTACTTC.

This sequence joins TRBV18 and TRBJ2-2; a weak D match, TRBD1 (6 bases). This CDR3 spans 15 amino acids. CDR1 and CDR2 (germline): KGHSH, LQKENI. Trimming cost V 3 bases and J 0 bases, with 8 bases left between them. The CDR3 DNA sequence: TGTGCCAGCTCACCGGACAGCGCGAACACCGGGGAGCTGTTTTTT. Residues: CASSPDSANTGELFF.

The chain combines TRBV7-8 with TRBJ2-7; 14 positions match TRBD2. This CDR3 is 17 amino acids long. Germline-derived CDR1 and CDR2 are SGHVS and FQNEAQ. Trimming cost V 5 bases and J 0 bases; bases outside gene matches: 6. This CDR3 reads CASSPGLAGGFSYEQYF. CDR3 nucleotides: TGTGCCAGCAGCCCAGGACTAGCGGGGGGTTTCTCCTACGAGCAGTACTTC.

This chain joins TRBV29-1 and TRBJ2-2; D is uncertain. V was pared by 4 bases and J by 5 bases, with 5 bases between. There are 11 residues in the CDR3. Germline CDR1 is SQVTM and CDR2 is ANQGSEA. The DNA of the CDR3 is TGCAGCGTTGCAGGAACCGGGGAGCTGTTTTTT. Translating gives CSVAGTGELFF.

Only one count was recorded for this clone. The chain couples TRBV19 to TRBJ2-7, with D possibly TRBD2 on 5 matching bases. The length of the CDR3 is 14 residues. Germline values: CDR1 LNHDA, CDR2 SQIVND (reference sequence). Trimming cost V 0 bases and J 6 bases, with 12 bases left between them. This CDR3 reads CASSIDQVGSEQYF. The CDR3 nucleotides read TGTGCCAGTAGTATAGATCAGGTAGGGAGCGAGCAGTACTTC.

The V call is TRBV5-1, the J call TRBJ1-3; TRBD1 is a possible D gene (5 bases). V lost 5 bases, J lost 2 bases, and 17 bases lay in between. The V gene's germline CDR1 is SGHRS and CDR2 YFSETQ. This CDR3 contains 16 residues. CDR3 sequence (DNA): TGCGCCAGCAGTTGGGCCCCGGGAGGGGCTGGAAACACCATATATTTT. Amino acids: CASSWAPGGAGNTIYF.

This chain connects TRBV2 to TRBJ1-2; the D gene is possibly TRBD1 (5 bases). The CDR3 has 14 amino acids. Germline V gene lookup returns CDR1 SNHLY and CDR2 FYNNEI. V was shortened by 1 base and J by 7 bases, with 13 bases between the two germline ends. The CDR3 bases are TGTGCCAGCAGTGAAGTCGGGGGAACCGGTGGCTACACCTTC. Protein product: CASSEVGGTGGYTF.

The chain joins TRBV5-5 to TRBJ2-7, with 10 bases aligning to TRBD2. V lost 4 bases to trimming and J lost 3 bases; unmatched junction nucleotides: 4. Germline CDR1 and CDR2: SGHKS and YYEKEE (reference sequence). This CDR3 region has 14 residues. This CDR3 is CASSLAGVVYEQYF. The CDR3 region has the DNA TGTGCCAGCAGCCTAGCGGGAGTAGTCTACGAGCAGTACTTC.

V is TRBV28 and J is TRBJ2-7; D possibly corresponds to TRBD2 (6 bases). The V gene lost 11 bases and the J gene lost 4 bases, with 15 bases spanning the gap. The V gene's germline CDR1 is MDHEN and CDR2 SYDVKM. This CDR3 comprises 12 residues. The CDR3 bases are TGTGCCTCCGGGGGTCTCGATTACGAGCAGTACTTC. Translating it yields CASGGLDYEQYF.

The sample holds one count of this clone. This rearrangement joins TRBV7-7 to TRBJ2-6, with a tentative D call TRBD2 (6 bases). From germline, CDR1 is SSHAT and CDR2 FNYEAQ (reference sequence). The CDR3 spans 15 residues. The CDR3 DNA reads as TGTGCTAGCGGACAACAACACTCTGGGGCCAACGTCCTGACTTTC. Its protein product is CASGQQHSGANVLTF.

The count of this clone is one. J is TRBJ2-3 and V is TRBV19; possibly TRBD2 for D (7 bases). The CDR3 loop spans 17 amino acids. The germline CDR1 and CDR2 sequences are LNHDA and SQIVND (reference sequence). V was cut by 5 bases and J by 1 base, with 19 bases left in between. CDR3 residues: CASSPFGGRGRTDTQYF. Written as DNA, the CDR3 is TGTGCCAGTAGTCCCTTCGGGGGGCGGGGACGCACAGATACGCAGTATTTT.